This T cell receptor (beta chain) originates from a study of T cells expressing NK-cell markers. TCRdb re-called the 5' RACE reads and gives one entry per CDR3 protein, without DNA. The listing records hundreds of thousands of distinct CDR3 sequences. The receptor was derived from a woman aged 18 to 75 in good health. The sample comprised blood T cells: a sorted CD56 or NKG2C T cell subset, CD4+ or CD8+ T cells, or bulk PBMC T cells (not recorded which).

The CDR3 reads CASSPTGTPTETQYF. The V gene is TRBV6-2 or TRBV6-3, the J gene TRBJ2-5; lacking DNA, the TRBD1 call made by TCRdb goes unchecked. This CDR3 region has 15 residues. Germline CDR1 MNHEY, CDR2 SVGEGT.